Following are 32 T cell receptor beta chains from one sample sequenced in a study of blood T cell repertoires in COVID-19. Sequencing was performed with immunoSEQ multiplex PCR; in TCRdb, only in-frame clones are kept and a portion is missing. The sample comprises a few hundred thousand clones, 80% to 90% of which are singletons, and approximately 11% rests with the top ten. Input material: peripheral blood. These receptors came from a woman in her seventies with acute or convalescent COVID-19.

This chain joins TRBV5-5 and TRBJ1-2; D might be TRBD1 (5 bases). V was clipped by 5 bases and J by 6 bases, with 17 bases between them. There are 14 residues in the CDR3. CDR1 and CDR2 from the germline V gene are SGHKS and YYEKEE (reference sequence). DNA for the CDR3: TGTGCCAGCAGATCGGGAGGGAGGGGTCATGGCTACACCTTC. The encoded protein is CASRSGGRGHGYTF.

This rearrangement joins TRBV5-1 to TRBJ2-5, with TRBD2 matching 7 bases. CDR3 length: 14 amino acids. Germline values: CDR1 SGHRS, CDR2 YFSETQ. V dropped 5 bases and J dropped 5; count of bases not matched to a gene: 9. The CDR3 spells CASRKTSREETQYF. The CDR3 bases are TGCGCCAGCAGGAAGACTAGCAGGGAGGAGACCCAGTACTTC.

The chain recombines TRBV2 with TRBJ1-2, with TRBD1 as a possible D gene (6 bases). V lost 7 bases and J 4 bases, leaving 16 bases between the germline ends. Per germline, CDR1 SNHLY and CDR2 FYNNEI. The CDR3 runs to 14 residues. The CDR3 region is CASTTGGLLYGYTF. The DNA for the CDR3 is TGTGCCAGCACCACGGGGGGCCTTCTCTATGGCTACACCTTC.

This clone was seen a handful of times. The gene calls are TRBV9 and TRBJ2-7, with D hard to call. Trimming pared 4 bases from V and 2 bases from J, leaving 16 bases between. Germline values: CDR1 SGDLS, CDR2 YYNGEE. The CDR3 has 15 amino acids. The CDR3 loop is CASSPRVEGAYEQYF. CDR3 DNA sequence: TGTGCCAGCAGCCCCCGTGTTGAAGGAGCCTACGAGCAGTACTTC.

The rearrangement uses TRBV11-3 and TRBJ2-3; no definite D call. Deletions cut 0 bases from V and 11 bases from J, with 12 bases between. Germline CDR1 and CDR2: SGHNT and YENEEA. The CDR3 totals 13 residues. DNA for the CDR3: TGTGCCAGCAGCTTAGATCAGACTTCTTGGCAGTATTTT. This translates into CASSLDQTSWQYF.

V is TRBV3-1 (or the pseudogene TRBV3-2) and J is TRBJ2-2; D possibly corresponds to TRBD1 (6 bases). The germline V gene has CDR1 LGHDT and CDR2 YNNKEL (reference sequence). CDR3 length: 15 amino acids. V gave up 2 bases and J gave up 5 bases, with 12 bases separating them. This CDR3 reads CASSQRQVRTGELFF. The CDR3 DNA reads TGTGCCAGCAGCCAAAGACAGGTTCGGACCGGGGAGCTGTTTTTT.

This sequence joins TRBV3-1 (or the pseudogene TRBV3-2) and TRBJ2-5; 11 nucleotides agree with TRBD2. Germline V gene data show CDR1 as LGHDT and CDR2 as YNNKEL (reference sequence). The CDR3 contains 14 residues. J was trimmed by 7 bases and V by 6 bases; bases with no gene match: 7. The CDR3 region is CASRRTGTSGTQYF. CDR3 sequence (DNA): TGTGCCAGCAGGCGAACCGGGACTAGCGGGACCCAGTACTTC.

V gene TRBV10-3 combines with J gene TRBJ1-2; D is undetermined. V lost 1 base and J lost 4, with 10 bases in between. Per germline, CDR1 ENHRY and CDR2 SYGVKD. The CDR3 is made up of 14 amino acids. DNA for the CDR3: TGTGCCATCAGTGAGTTCCGACAAGCCTATGGCTACACCTTC. As protein: CAISEFRQAYGYTF.

The chain has TRBV18 and TRBJ1-2, with 7 bases fitting TRBD1. In germline, CDR1 is KGHSH, CDR2 LQKENI. The CDR3 totals 13 residues. J was trimmed by 8 bases and V by 3 bases; bases with no gene match: 6. CDR3 protein: CASSPQGVEGYTF. The CDR3 DNA follows: TGTGCCAGCTCACCTCAGGGGGTTGAGGGCTACACCTTC.

This clone was recorded once. The genes are TRBV5-1 and TRBJ1-1; D unclear. CDR3 length: 17 residues. Germline loops: CDR1 SGHRS, CDR2 YFSETQ. The V gene lost 0 bases and the J gene lost 3 bases, with 18 bases spanning the gap. As DNA, the CDR3 is TGCGCCAGCAGCTTGGCCGCAGGTAGCGGGGTATACACTGAAGCTTTCTTT. It codes for CASSLAAGSGVYTEAFF.

The chain recombines TRBV6-5 with TRBJ1-1; D might be TRBD1 (5 bases). The germline V and J ends were trimmed by 2 bases and 7 bases, with 14 bases remaining between them. In germline, CDR1 is MNHEY, CDR2 SVGAGI. The CDR3 is 14 amino acids. The CDR3, as DNA: TGTGCCAGCAGTTACAACGGGGGGGATGATGAAGCTTTCTTT. Its protein is CASSYNGGDDEAFF.

This chain connects TRBV6-1 to TRBJ1-1; no clear D. The V end lost 0 bases, the J end lost 11 bases, and 16 bases lay between the germline ends. CDR3 length: 14 amino acids. The germline gives CDR1 MNHNS, CDR2 SASEGT. The CDR3: CASSEALRGLEAFF. CDR3 nucleotide sequence: TGTGCCAGCAGTGAAGCGCTACGGGGATTGGAGGCTTTCTTT.

This chain joins TRBV3-1 (or the pseudogene TRBV3-2) and TRBJ1-6; D might be TRBD1 (5 bases). Germline V CDR1 and CDR2: LGHDT, YNNKEL (reference sequence). The CDR3 has 15 amino acids. The V end was cut by 4 bases, the J end by 14 bases, with 21 bases between. The CDR3 region is CASSLETGVRRTLHF. In DNA form, the CDR3 reads TGTGCCAGCAGCCTGGAGACGGGGGTACGGCGGACCCTCCACTTT.

This chain joins TRBV25-1 and TRBJ2-4; TRBD2 matches 9 bases. The CDR3 sequence is 15 residues long. The J segment lost 5 bases and the V segment lost 2 bases, leaving 4 bases of the junction unmatched. Germline V gene sequence: CDR1 MGHDK, CDR2 SYGVNS. The CDR3 nucleotides are TGTGCCAGCAGTGAAAAGCAGCGGGGGGAAAACATTCAGTACTTC. It encodes CASSEKQRGENIQYF.

The V call is TRBV15, the J call TRBJ1-2, with 9 bases aligning to TRBD1. This CDR3 has 16 amino acids. The trim removed 2 bases at V and 6 bases at J, leaving 10 bases unmatched. Germline CDR1 LNHNV, CDR2 YYDKDF (reference sequence). Here the CDR3 DNA reads TGTGCCACCAGCAGATGGGGGACAGGGAATTTGGATGGCTACACCTTC. It encodes CATSRWGTGNLDGYTF.

This chain links TRBV7-9 with TRBJ2-6; tentative D call: TRBD1 (5 bases). The CDR3 sequence is 19 residues long. The germline V gene encodes CDR1 SEHNR and CDR2 FQNEAQ (reference sequence). Trimming stripped 3 bases from V and 0 bases from J, with 18 bases between. The CDR3 bases are TGTGCCAGCAGCTTTGCCTGGGGCACTTACTACTCTGGGGCCAACGTCCTGACTTTC. Translation: CASSFAWGTYYSGANVLTF.

The chain's CDR3 is CASSYSQGGYTF. DNA of the CDR3: TGTGCCAGCAGTTACAGTCAGGGGGGCTACACCTTC. This chain joins TRBV6-2 or TRBV6-3 and TRBJ1-2, with D perhaps TRBD1 (6 bases). The V gene's germline CDR1 is MNHEY and CDR2 SVGEGT. The CDR3 length is 12 residues. V gave up 2 bases and J gave up 8 bases, with 9 bases separating them.

V and J are TRBV4-1 and TRBJ2-6; maybe TRBD2 (6 bases). The CDR3 consists of 19 residues. The germline gives CDR1 MGHRA, CDR2 YSYEKL. Between the trimmed V and J ends, which lost 5 bases and 0 bases, there was a span of 20 bases. The CDR3 sequence is CASSVRTLAILSGANVLTF. In DNA, the CDR3 is TGCGCCAGCAGCGTTCGGACGCTAGCGATCCTCTCTGGGGCCAACGTCCTGACTTTC.

The V gene is TRBV3-1 (or the pseudogene TRBV3-2), the J gene TRBJ1-1, with D unresolved. V lost 4 bases to trimming and J lost 1 base, with 10 bases between them. Germline V gene lookup returns CDR1 LGHDT and CDR2 YNNKEL (reference sequence). The CDR3 has 14 residues. The CDR3 DNA is TGTGCCAGCAGCCCTTATCCGAGGAACACTGAAGCTTTCTTT. Translating it yields CASSPYPRNTEAFF.

The CDR3 nucleotides read TGTGCCAGCAGCTTAAGCCGGGTTCATGAGCAGTTCTTC. Translating gives CASSLSRVHEQFF. The chain carries TRBV6-5 and TRBJ2-1; D not certain. V dropped 6 bases and J dropped 8 bases, with 14 bases sitting between them. Germline CDR1 is MNHEY and CDR2 is SVGAGI. The CDR3 covers 13 residues.

The gene calls are TRBV5-6 and TRBJ2-6; D unclear. Per germline, CDR1 SGHDT and CDR2 YYEEEE. The V end lost 2 bases, the J end lost 2 bases, and 5 bases lay between the germline ends. This CDR3 is built from 14 residues. The CDR3 bases are TGTGCCAGCAGCTTCCGGGCTGGGGCCAACGTCCTGACTTTC. As protein: CASSFRAGANVLTF.

This clone appeared once. J is TRBJ1-3 and V is TRBV7-3, with a possible D match to TRBD1 (6 bases). The CDR3 totals 15 residues. V was clipped by 5 bases and J by 8 bases, with 19 bases between them. Germline lookup yields CDR1 SGHTA and CDR2 FQGTGA. The CDR3 nucleotides are TGTGCCAGCAGCAAACAGACAGGCCCTCAGGACACCATATATTTT. Protein: CASSKQTGPQDTIYF.

The V gene is TRBV7-3, the J gene TRBJ2-2, with TRBD2 matching 10 bases. This CDR3 region has 16 residues. Trimming at V came to 4 bases and at J to 4 bases, leaving 6 bases not matched to a gene. CDR1 is SGHTA, CDR2 FQGTGA, per germline. The CDR3 spells CASSSSGGAGTGELFF. The CDR3 DNA is TGTGCCAGCAGCTCCAGCGGGGGGGCCGGCACCGGGGAGCTGTTTTTT.

The CDR3 loop reads CATSPGGSSYNEQFF. The CDR3 region has the DNA TGCGCCACCTCTCCCGGGGGGAGCTCCTACAATGAGCAGTTCTTC. The genes are TRBV5-1 and TRBJ2-1; 7 bases are shared with TRBD2. Germline CDR1 and CDR2: SGHRS and YFSETQ. The CDR3 spans 15 residues. Trimming at V came to 9 bases and at J to 0 bases, leaving 9 bases not matched to a gene.

The V and J genes are TRBV19 and TRBJ1-5, with a tentative D call TRBD1 (6 bases). Trimming pared 0 bases from V and 4 bases from J, leaving 16 bases between. The germline V gene encodes CDR1 LNHDA and CDR2 SQIVND (reference sequence). The CDR3 totals 17 residues. CDR3 amino acids: CASSIDEGGGSNQPQHF. The CDR3 coding sequence is TGTGCCAGTAGTATAGATGAAGGCGGGGGCAGTAATCAGCCCCAGCATTTT.

The gene calls are TRBV11-2 and TRBJ1-5, with 9 bases matching TRBD1. Germline loops: CDR1 SGHAT, CDR2 FQNNGV. This CDR3 is built from 16 residues. V lost 6 bases to trimming and J lost 5 bases; unmatched junction nucleotides: 11. CDR3 protein: CASSPGATGGDQPQHF. In nucleotides, the CDR3 is TGTGCCAGCAGTCCTGGGGCCACAGGGGGCGATCAGCCCCAGCATTTT.

The genes are TRBV5-1 and TRBJ1-2, with 7 bases aligning to TRBD1. Germline CDR1 reads SGHRS; CDR2 reads YFSETQ. The junction had 8 bases not matched to a gene; V was cut back by 4 bases and J by 5 bases. The CDR3 loop spans 14 amino acids. The CDR3 DNA reads as TGCGCCAGCAGCATCGGAGACAGGGCGTATGGCTACACCTTC. It translates to CASSIGDRAYGYTF.

This chain uses TRBV20-1 with TRBJ1-3; TRBD1 matches at 7 bases. The CDR3 covers 16 residues. V gave up 3 bases and J gave up 0 bases; unmatched junction bases: 8. The germline gives CDR1 DFQATT, CDR2 SNEGSKA (reference sequence). Here the CDR3 DNA reads TGCAGTGCTAGTCCCGGGACAGCGGACTCTGGAAACACCATATATTTT. Translated: CSASPGTADSGNTIYF.

This chain uses TRBV2 with TRBJ1-4; D perhaps matches TRBD1 (6 bases). The V gene's germline CDR1 is SNHLY and CDR2 FYNNEI. V was shortened by 8 bases and J by 8 bases, with 15 bases between the two germline ends. CDR3 length: 13 amino acids. DNA for the CDR3: TGTGCCAGCGGGGGCCCCTTGGGAGAAAAACTGTTTTTT. It specifies CASGGPLGEKLFF.

DNA of the CDR3: TGTGCCAGCTCACCCGGACAGGGGTACTACAATGAGCAGTTCTTC. It encodes CASSPGQGYYNEQFF. The V and J genes are TRBV18 and TRBJ2-1, with 9 bases identical to TRBD1. This CDR3 contains 15 residues. Germline CDR1 is KGHSH and CDR2 is LQKENI. Losses at the gene ends were 3 bases for V and 3 bases for J; bases not matched to a gene: 3.

A note on this clone: The sample carries other DNA sequences with the same CDR3. This chain connects TRBV7-9 to TRBJ1-1; a possible D gene is TRBD1 (6 bases). V lost 2 bases and J 4 bases, leaving 11 bases between the germline ends. Germline V lookup: CDR1 SEHNR, CDR2 FQNEAQ (reference sequence). CDR3 size: 14 residues. This chain's CDR3 is CASSLSQGSTEAFF. CDR3 nucleotide sequence: TGTGCCAGCAGCTTATCACAGGGTTCCACTGAAGCTTTCTTT.

The V and J genes are TRBV19 and TRBJ1-5; no firm D call. The V gene's germline CDR1 is LNHDA and CDR2 SQIVND (reference sequence). CDR3 length equals 14 residues. V was pared by 3 bases and J by 6 bases, with 12 bases between. CDR3 amino acids: CASSMVKGGQPQHF. The CDR3 DNA reads as TGTGCCAGTAGTATGGTGAAGGGAGGTCAGCCCCAGCATTTT.